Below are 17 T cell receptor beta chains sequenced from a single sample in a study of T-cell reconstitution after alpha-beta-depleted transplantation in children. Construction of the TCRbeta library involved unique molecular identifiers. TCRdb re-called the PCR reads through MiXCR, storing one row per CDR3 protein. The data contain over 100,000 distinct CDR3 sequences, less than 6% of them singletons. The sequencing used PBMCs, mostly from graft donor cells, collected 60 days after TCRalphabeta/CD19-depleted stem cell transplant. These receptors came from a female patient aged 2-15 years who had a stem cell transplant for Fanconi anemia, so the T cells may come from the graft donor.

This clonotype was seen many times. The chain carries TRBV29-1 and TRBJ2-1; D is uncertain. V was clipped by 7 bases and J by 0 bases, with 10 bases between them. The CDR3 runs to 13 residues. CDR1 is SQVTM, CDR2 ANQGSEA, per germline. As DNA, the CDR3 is TGCAGCGGAAGACAAAGCTCCTACAATGAGCAGTTCTTC. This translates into CSGRQSSYNEQFF.

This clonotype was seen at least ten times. The chain's CDR3 is CSASQRASSYNEQFF. The DNA of the CDR3 is TGCAGTGCTAGTCAACGGGCCAGCTCCTACAATGAGCAGTTCTTC. This sequence joins TRBV20-1 and TRBJ2-1, with D uncertain. The germline V gene has CDR1 DFQATT and CDR2 SNEGSKA (reference sequence). V shed 3 bases and J shed 0 bases, with 12 bases lying between them. The CDR3 runs to 15 residues.

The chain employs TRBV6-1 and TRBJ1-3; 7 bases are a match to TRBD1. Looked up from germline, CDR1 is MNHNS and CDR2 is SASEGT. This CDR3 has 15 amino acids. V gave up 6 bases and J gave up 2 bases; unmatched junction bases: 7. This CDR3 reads CASSGTGEPGNTIYF. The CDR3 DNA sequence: TGTGCCAGCAGCGGTACAGGGGAACCTGGAAACACCATATATTTT.

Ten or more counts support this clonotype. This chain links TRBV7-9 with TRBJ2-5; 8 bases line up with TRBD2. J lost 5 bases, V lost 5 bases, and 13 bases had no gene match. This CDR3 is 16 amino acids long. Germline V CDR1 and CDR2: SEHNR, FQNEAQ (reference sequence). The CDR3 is CASSLTGTRASETQYF. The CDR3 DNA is TGTGCCAGCAGCCTAACCGGGACTAGGGCCTCGGAGACCCAGTACTTC.

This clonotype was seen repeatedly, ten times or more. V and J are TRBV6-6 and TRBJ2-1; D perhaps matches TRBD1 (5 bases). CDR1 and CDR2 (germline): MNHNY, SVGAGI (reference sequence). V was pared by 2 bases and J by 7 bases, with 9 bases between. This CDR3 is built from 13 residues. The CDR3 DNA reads TGTGCCAGCAGTTACCCAGGGCCTAATGAGCAGTTCTTC. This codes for CASSYPGPNEQFF.

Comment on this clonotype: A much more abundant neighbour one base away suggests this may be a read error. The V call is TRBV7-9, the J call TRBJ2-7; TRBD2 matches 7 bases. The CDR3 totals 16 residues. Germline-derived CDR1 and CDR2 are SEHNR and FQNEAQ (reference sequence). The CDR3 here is CASSITPSSGVYEEYF. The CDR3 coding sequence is TGTGCCAGCAGCATTACCCCGTCCAGCGGGGTCTACGAGGAGTACTTC. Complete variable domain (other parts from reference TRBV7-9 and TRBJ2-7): DTGVSQNPRHKITKRGQNVTFRCDPISEHNRLYWYRQTLGQGPEFLTYFQNEAQLEKSRLLSDRFSAERPKGSFSTLEIQRTEQGDSAMYLCASSITPSSGVYEEYFGPGTRLTVT.

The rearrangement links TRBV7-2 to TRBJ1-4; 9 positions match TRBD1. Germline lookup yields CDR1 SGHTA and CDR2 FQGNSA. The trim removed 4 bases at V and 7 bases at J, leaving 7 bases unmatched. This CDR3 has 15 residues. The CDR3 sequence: CASSYTGGGGEKLFF. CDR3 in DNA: TGTGCCAGCAGCTACACAGGGGGCGGGGGTGAAAAACTGTTTTTT.

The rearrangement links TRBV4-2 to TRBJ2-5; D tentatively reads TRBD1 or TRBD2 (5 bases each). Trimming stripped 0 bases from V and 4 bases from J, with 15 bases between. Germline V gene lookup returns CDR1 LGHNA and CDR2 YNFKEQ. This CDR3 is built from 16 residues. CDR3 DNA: TGTGCCAGCAGCCAAGAGGGCCGGGGCCAGGGAGAGACCCAGTACTTC. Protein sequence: CASSQEGRGQGETQYF.

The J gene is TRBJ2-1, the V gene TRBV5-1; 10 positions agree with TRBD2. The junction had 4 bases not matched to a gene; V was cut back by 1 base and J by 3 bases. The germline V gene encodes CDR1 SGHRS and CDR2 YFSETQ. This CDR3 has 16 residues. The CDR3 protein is CASSLFEREGYNEQFF. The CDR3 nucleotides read TGCGCCAGCAGCTTGTTTGAGCGGGAGGGCTACAATGAGCAGTTCTTC.

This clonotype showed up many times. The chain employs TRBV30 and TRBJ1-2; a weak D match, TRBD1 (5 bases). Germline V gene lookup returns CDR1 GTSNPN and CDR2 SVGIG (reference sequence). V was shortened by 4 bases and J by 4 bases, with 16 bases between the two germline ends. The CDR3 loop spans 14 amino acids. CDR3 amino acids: CAWNKTPGAYGYTF. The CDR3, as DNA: TGTGCCTGGAATAAAACCCCCGGGGCCTATGGCTACACCTTC.

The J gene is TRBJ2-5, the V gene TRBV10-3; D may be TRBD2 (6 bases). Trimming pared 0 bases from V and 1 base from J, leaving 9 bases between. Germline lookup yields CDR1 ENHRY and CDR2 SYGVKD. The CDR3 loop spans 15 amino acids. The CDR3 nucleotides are TGTGCCATCAGTGAGTCGGGAGGCTTCCAAGAGACCCAGTACTTC. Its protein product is CAISESGGFQETQYF.

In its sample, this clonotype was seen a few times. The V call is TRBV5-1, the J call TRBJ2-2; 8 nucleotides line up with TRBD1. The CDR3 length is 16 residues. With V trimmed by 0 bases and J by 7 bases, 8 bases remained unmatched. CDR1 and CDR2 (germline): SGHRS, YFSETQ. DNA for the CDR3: TGCGCCAGCAGCTTGGGCTGGGACAGGATGGGCGGGGAGCTGTTTTTT. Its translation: CASSLGWDRMGGELFF.

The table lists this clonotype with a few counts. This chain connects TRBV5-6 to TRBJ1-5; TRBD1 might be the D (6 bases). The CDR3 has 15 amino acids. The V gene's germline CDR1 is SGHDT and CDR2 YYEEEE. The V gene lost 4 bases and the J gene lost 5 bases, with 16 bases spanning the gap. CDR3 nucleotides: TGTGCCAGCAGCACCACAGGGTTTTCTCATCAGCCCCAGCATTTT. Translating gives CASSTTGFSHQPQHF.

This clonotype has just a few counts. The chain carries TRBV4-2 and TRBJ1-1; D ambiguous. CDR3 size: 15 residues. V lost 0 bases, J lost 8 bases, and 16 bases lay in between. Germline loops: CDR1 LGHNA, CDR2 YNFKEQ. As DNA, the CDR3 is TGTGCCAGCAGCCAAGAAGGTGCGGGGTGGAACGAAGCTTTCTTT. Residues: CASSQEGAGWNEAFF.

The CDR3 nucleotides are TGCGCCAGCAGCTTCCCCAGCGGGACTAGCGGGAGTAGGGAGACCCAGTACTTC. This codes for CASSFPSGTSGSRETQYF. The chain recombines TRBV5-1 with TRBJ2-5; 14 bases line up with TRBD2. Germline CDR1 reads SGHRS; CDR2 reads YFSETQ. The length of the CDR3 is 18 residues. V lost 2 bases, J lost 5 bases, and 11 bases stayed unmatched.

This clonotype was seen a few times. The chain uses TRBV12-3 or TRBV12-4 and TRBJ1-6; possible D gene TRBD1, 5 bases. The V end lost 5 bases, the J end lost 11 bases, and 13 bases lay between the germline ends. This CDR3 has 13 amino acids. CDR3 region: CASSHRGVTPLHF. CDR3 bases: TGTGCCAGCAGTCACCGGGGGGTCACACCCCTCCACTTT.

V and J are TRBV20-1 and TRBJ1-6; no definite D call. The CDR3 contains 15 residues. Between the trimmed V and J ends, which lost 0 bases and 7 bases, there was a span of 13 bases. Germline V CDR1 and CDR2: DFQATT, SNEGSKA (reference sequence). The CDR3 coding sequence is TGCAGTGCTAGAGATACGGGAAATGTCAATTCACCCCTCCACTTT. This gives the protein CSARDTGNVNSPLHF.